The source of this T cell receptor (beta chain) is a study of blood T cell repertoires in COVID-19 (dated by TCRdb to 2020 to 2022). About the investigation overall: Samples covering the acute and convalescent phases of COVID-19 were provided by collaborators in the United States, Italy and Spain. The repertoires were made available in a free public database intended to serve as a resource for research on the immune response to SARS-CoV-2. A de-identified subject ID, COVID-19 status, age in years and sex were almost always included in the sample metadata. Samples came from the ongoing ImmuneRACE study (first 160 participants) plus 1,254 subjects from 6 global collaborators. The prospective study material was composed of cDNA or gDNA derived from T cells, B-cell-depleted T cells, or PBMCs. Where available, HLA class I and class II types were obtained from metadata supplied by the sample provider rather than from assay-based typing. Deeply sampled blood TCRbeta repertoires from subjects exposed to, actively infected with, or recovered from COVID-19 were included in the dataset.

Findings and caveats that apply to the study as a whole: The amount of clinical and demographic metadata varied by source and participant and was provided uncurated.

Concerning this clone itself: Its antigen is unknown. No clone much larger than this one lies a single base away; base qualities are absent.

The germline V gene (reference sequence) provides CDR1 LNHDA and CDR2 SQIVND. V and J are truncated by 7 bases and 3 bases respectively, leaving an intervening sequence of 7 bases. The CDR3 starts with the cysteine, ends with the phenylalanine, and has 12 residues. The only DNA kept is the CDR3, 36 bases in frame from the first base. Participants in the prospective study were aged roughly 18 to 100 years, lived in under 30 United States geographic areas, and enrolled through a virtual design. In the prospective study, cohorts were assigned on the basis of participant-reported clinical history obtained from a screening survey and a study questionnaire. ImmuneRACE Cohort 3 recovered participants were defined by two consecutive negative NP/OP PCR tests, healthcare professional clearance, or symptom resolution. In the prospective study, whole blood, serum and a nasopharyngeal or oropharyngeal swab were collected from each participant by mobile phlebotomists. Over an approximately 2-month period, participants in the prospective study had the option of providing additional blood draws and questionnaires. Before DNA extraction, prospective study blood samples were shipped either frozen or at room temperature.

TCRbeta CDR3 regions were amplified from genomic DNA using the immunoSEQ Assay, a bias-controlled multiplex PCR. On the authors' methods: Nucleated cell counts per sample were estimated from amplification of reference gene primers within the assay. To quantify the absolute abundance of each unique TCRbeta CDR3 rearrangement, sequence reads were collapsed and filtered. Productive Simpson clonality was computed per sample as the square root of Simpson's diversity index over productive rearrangements. The immuneACCESS repertoire file appears here via TCRdb, limited to in-frame rearrangements. These files lack a portion of the clones; in checked studies, under half of the deficit traces to unresolved V genes, and the cause of the others is not known. V and J calls and clone size are copied from that table; D and trimming were computed from the DNA. This sample is represented by around 330,000 clones; roughly 90% of them were singletons. The top ten clones comprise over 9% of the sample.

The sequenced sample was PBMCs or T cells enriched from blood (not recorded which). This sequence originates from a woman in her thirties or forties who had recovered from COVID-19. The V gene is TRBV19 and the J gene is TRBJ1-5, with an unclear D gene assignment. The DNA sequence is given as TGTGCCAGTACGGGGAACAATCAGCCCCAGCATTTT. This gives the protein CASTGNNQPQHF.